These 3 T cell receptor beta chains came from one sample sequenced in a study of blood T cell repertoires in COVID-19. Sequencing was performed with immunoSEQ multiplex PCR; in TCRdb, only in-frame clones are kept and a portion is missing. Among under 100,000 clones listed, under 85% were seen once. The sample was peripheral blood. The receptors were gathered from a woman in her 70s with acute or convalescent COVID-19.

The J gene is TRBJ2-7, the V gene TRBV6-6; 9 nucleotides line up with TRBD1. Unmatched junction bases numbered 7, after V lost 10 bases and J lost 3 bases. CDR1 and CDR2 (germline): MNHNY, SVGAGI (reference sequence). The CDR3 extends over 13 amino acids. CDR3: CATLTGGGYEQYF. Written as DNA, the CDR3 is TGTGCCACCCTCACAGGGGGCGGCTACGAGCAGTACTTC.

This clone was recorded once. The chain links TRBV7-2 to TRBJ1-5; no definite D call. The CDR3 has 14 residues. Germline V lookup: CDR1 SGHTA, CDR2 FQGNSA. Deletions cut 5 bases from V and 1 base from J, with 9 bases between. CDR3 sequence: CASSTHASNQPQHF. In DNA, the CDR3 is TGTGCCAGCAGCACACACGCCAGCAATCAGCCCCAGCATTTT.

The chain carries TRBV7-9 and TRBJ2-1, with 10 bases aligning to TRBD2. The CDR3 extends over 16 amino acids. Germline-derived CDR1 and CDR2 are SEHNR and FQNEAQ (reference sequence). V was clipped by 0 bases and J by 5 bases; unmatched bases: 4. CDR3 nucleotides: TGTGCCAGCAGCTTAGCTAGCGGGGGGAGGAACAATGAGCAGTTCTTC. Its translation is CASSLASGGRNNEQFF. The full variable domain, with the rest looked up from reference TRBV7-9 and TRBJ2-1, is DTGVSQNPRHKITKRGQNVTFRCDPISEHNRLYWYRQTLGQGPEFLTYFQNEAQLEKSRLLSDRFSAERPKGSFSTLEIQRTEQGDSAMYLCASSLASGGRNNEQFFGPGTRLTVL.